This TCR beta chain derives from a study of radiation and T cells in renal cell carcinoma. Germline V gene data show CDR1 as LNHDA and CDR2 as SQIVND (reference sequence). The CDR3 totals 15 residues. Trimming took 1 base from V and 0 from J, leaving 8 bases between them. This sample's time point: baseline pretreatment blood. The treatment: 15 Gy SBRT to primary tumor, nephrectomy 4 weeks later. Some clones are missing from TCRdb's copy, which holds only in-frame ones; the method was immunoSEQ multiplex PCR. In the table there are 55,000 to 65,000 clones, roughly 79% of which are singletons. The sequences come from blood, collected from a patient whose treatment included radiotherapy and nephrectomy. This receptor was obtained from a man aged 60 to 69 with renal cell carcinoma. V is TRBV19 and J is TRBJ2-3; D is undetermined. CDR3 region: CASSIGVLSTDTQYF. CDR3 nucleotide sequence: TGTGCCAGTAGTATAGGAGTCCTGAGCACAGATACGCAGTATTTT.